The sequence of this T cell receptor beta chain was determined in a study of patients and donors after allogeneic stem cell transplantation. TCRdb recomputed calls from the RT-PCR reads with MiXCR, one row per CDR3 protein. This sample yields approximately 200,000 distinct CDR3 sequences, of which 41% are seen a single time; about 33% belongs to the top ten. Trimming took 6 bases from V and 4 from J, leaving 17 bases between them. The CDR3 is 15 residues long. Germline CDR1 MNHEY, CDR2 SMNVEV (reference sequence). The chain carries TRBV27 and TRBJ2-3; D uncertain. The source is a human donor who was either an allogeneic HSCT recipient or a stem cell or donor lymphocyte infusion donor (not recorded which). It is not recorded whose cells these are; they may come from a transplant donor. What was sequenced was blood, either unsorted or a sorted T cell fraction (not recorded which). The CDR3 DNA reads TGTGCCAGCAGCCGTTTTGGACCAGAGGCAGATACGCAGTATTTT. Amino acid sequence: CASSRFGPEADTQYF.